Detailed here is one T cell receptor beta chain. Its matching antigen is unknown. V dropped 5 bases and J dropped 6; count of bases not matched to a gene: 7. There are 15 residues in the CDR3. Germline values: CDR1 LNHDA, CDR2 SQIVND (reference sequence). This sample is part of a study of cytomegalovirus exposure and HLA in healthy donors. In the study overall: An earlier analysis identified 120 million or so unique TCR beta sequences in about 179 million T cells. Study observations and caveats: High sensitivity and specificity were reportedly achieved when the classifier diagnosed cytomegalovirus status. Sequencing depth across donors, presence/absence analyses assumed, was roughly uniform. TCR sequences were mostly rare, though some public TCRs occurred in many donors.

The primer mix had 60 Vbeta and 13 Jbeta primers. TCRdb keeps only in-frame clones here, not all; method: immunoSEQ multiplex PCR. The data show about 80,000 clones, approximately 65% seen once. This TCR was recovered from a male donor in good health and CMV-seropositive. This chain joins TRBV19 and TRBJ2-1; 10 nucleotides align to TRBD2. The sequenced sample was PBMCs. CDR3 sequence (DNA): TGTGCCAGTAGTTCTAGCGGGGGAAATCGCAATGAGCAGTTCTTC. Translating gives CASSSSGGNRNEQFF.